This TCR beta chain derives from a study of cytomegalovirus exposure and HLA in healthy donors. PCR primers comprised 60 Vbeta and 13 Jbeta primers. Method: immunoSEQ multiplex PCR; TCRdb's copy keeps in-frame clones and lacks some. This sample yields about 140,000 clones, of which nearly 80% are seen a single time; approximately 15% belongs to the top ten. Study-wide points: One variant, a missense change in DCLRE1C, was linked in a later analysis to TCR beta V- and J-gene trimming. Versus the roughly 670-donor mean, an Asian-associated ancestry cluster reportedly showed fewer N-insertions in a later analysis. Most TCRs appeared rarely, but some public TCRs recurred in many donors. Associated with cytomegalovirus, according to the listing, were 150 to 200 TCR beta chains.

Only one count was recorded for this clone. The target antigen is unknown. The germline V and J ends were trimmed by 4 bases and 1 base, with 10 bases remaining between them. The CDR3 is made up of 14 amino acids. The germline CDR1 and CDR2 sequences are MNHNY and SVGAGI (reference sequence). The receptor was derived from a woman aged 40 to 49 in good health and CMV-seronegative. The material sequenced was PBMCs. V gene TRBV6-6 combines with J gene TRBJ2-5; possibly TRBD2 for D (6 bases). Here the CDR3 reads CASSSPGLQETQYF. DNA of the CDR3: TGTGCCAGCAGTTCCCCGGGACTCCAAGAGACCCAGTACTTC.